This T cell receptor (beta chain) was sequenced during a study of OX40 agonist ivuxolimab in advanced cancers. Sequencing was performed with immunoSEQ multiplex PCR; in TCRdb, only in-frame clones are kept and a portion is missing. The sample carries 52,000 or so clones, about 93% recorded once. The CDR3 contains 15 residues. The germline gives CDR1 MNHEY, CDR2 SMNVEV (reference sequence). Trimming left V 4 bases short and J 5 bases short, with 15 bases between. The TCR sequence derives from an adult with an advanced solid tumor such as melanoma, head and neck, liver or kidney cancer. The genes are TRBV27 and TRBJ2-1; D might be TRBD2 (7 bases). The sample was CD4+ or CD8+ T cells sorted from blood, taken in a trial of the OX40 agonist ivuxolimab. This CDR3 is CASSSVGGTNNEQFF. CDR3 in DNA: TGTGCCAGCAGTTCAGTGGGAGGGACAAACAATGAGCAGTTCTTC.